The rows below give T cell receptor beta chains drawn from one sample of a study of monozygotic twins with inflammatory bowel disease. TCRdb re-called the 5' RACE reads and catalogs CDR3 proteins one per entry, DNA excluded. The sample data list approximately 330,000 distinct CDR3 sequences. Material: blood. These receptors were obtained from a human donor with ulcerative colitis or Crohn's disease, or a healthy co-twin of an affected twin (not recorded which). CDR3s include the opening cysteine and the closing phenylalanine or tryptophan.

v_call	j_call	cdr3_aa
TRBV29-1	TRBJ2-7	CSVGWGYEQYF
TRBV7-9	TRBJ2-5	CASRTGQLQTQYF
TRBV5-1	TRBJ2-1	CASSERDRGPYNEQFF
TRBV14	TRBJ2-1	CASSQLTGSNEQFF
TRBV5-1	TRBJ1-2	CASQEVGQGAYGYTF
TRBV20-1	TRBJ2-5	CSALGEGETQYF
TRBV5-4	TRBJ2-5	CASSLKAGQETQYF
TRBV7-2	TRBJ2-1	CASSPEAAWGNEQFF
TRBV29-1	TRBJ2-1	CSVEEVAREQFF
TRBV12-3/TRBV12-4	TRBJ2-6	CASSPASGSLNSGANVLTF
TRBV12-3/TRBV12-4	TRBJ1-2	CASRLWGGYTF
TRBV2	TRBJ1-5	CASSSDRGGNQPQHF
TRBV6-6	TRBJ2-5	CASSYSEAWETQYF
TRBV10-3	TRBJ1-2	CAISESLGTGNGYTF
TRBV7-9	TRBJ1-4	CASSIGTGGPHGEKLFF
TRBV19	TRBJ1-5	CASSARVGGNQPQHF